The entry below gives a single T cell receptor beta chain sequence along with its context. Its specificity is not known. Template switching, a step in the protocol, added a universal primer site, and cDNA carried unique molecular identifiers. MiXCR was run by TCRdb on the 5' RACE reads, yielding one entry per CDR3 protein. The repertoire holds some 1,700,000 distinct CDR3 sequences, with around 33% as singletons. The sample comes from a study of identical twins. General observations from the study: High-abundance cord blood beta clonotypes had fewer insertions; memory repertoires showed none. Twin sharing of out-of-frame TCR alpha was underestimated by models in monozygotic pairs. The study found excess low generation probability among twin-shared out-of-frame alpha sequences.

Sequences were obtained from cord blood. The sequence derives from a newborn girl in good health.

CDR3 in amino acids: CASTDATGKVGETQYF. As DNA, the CDR3 is TGTGCCAGCACGGACGCAACAGGGAAGGTCGGCGAGACCCAGTACTTC. The chain combines TRBV28 with TRBJ2-5, with D maybe TRBD1 (6 bases). Germline-derived CDR1 and CDR2 are MDHEN and SYDVKM. This CDR3 is 16 amino acids long. Trimming took off 7 bases at V and 5 bases at J, with 23 bases between the two ends.